The next 16 T cell receptor beta chains were all read from a single sample in a study of blood T cells in healthy people across ages. PCR was performed a second time for roughly 7 to 11 cycles using a sample-barcoded 5' primer and a J-beta primer mix. From the 5' RACE reads, TCRdb called clonotypes with MiXCR, one entry per CDR3 protein. Of approximately 810,000 distinct CDR3 sequences listed, around 30% were seen once; the top ten hold roughly a sixth. Sequencing was carried out using blood. These receptors were obtained from a woman of 80 years or more in good health.

Remarks on this clonotype: A much larger clone lies one base from this, so it may be a read error. The chain carries TRBV11-2 and TRBJ2-5; 8 bases are shared with TRBD2. The tail of the sequence fits TRBJ2-1 better, so the J call may be wrong. Germline-derived CDR1 and CDR2 are SGHAT and FQNNGV. The CDR3 covers 15 residues. CDR3 protein: CASRDRLASQETQFF. The CDR3 nucleotides read TGTGCCAGCAGAGACCGACTAGCGTCACAAGAGACCCAGTTCTTC.

Notes on this clonotype: Since a much larger clone is just one base distant, this may be a read error. This chain links TRBV20-1 with TRBJ1-1, with D uncertain. V was clipped by 1 base and J by 0 bases, with 3 bases between them. Germline assignment: CDR1 DFQATT and CDR2 SNEGSKA (reference sequence). The CDR3 has 12 residues. The CDR3: CSARVLNTEAFF. CDR3 DNA sequence: TGCAGTGCTAGAGTTCTGAACACTGAAGCTTTCTTT.

A remark on this clonotype: This may come from a read error, since a much larger clone is one base off. The genes are TRBV4-1 and TRBJ2-7; D could derive from TRBD1 or TRBD2 (5 bases each). Germline V gene lookup returns CDR1 MGHRA and CDR2 YSYEKL. The CDR3 is 13 residues long. The CDR3 bases are TGCGCCAGCAGCCATTCAGGGACCTACGTGCAGTACTTC. Residues: CASSHSGTYVQYF.

This clonotype came up many times. The V call is TRBV3-1, the J call TRBJ2-7; tentatively, D is TRBD1 (5 bases). Germline CDR1 is LGHDT and CDR2 is YNNKEL (reference sequence). Trimming removed 1 base at V and 8 bases at J, with 6 bases between. The CDR3 runs 11 residues. The CDR3 is CASSQAGKQYF. CDR3 in DNA: TGTGCCAGCAGCCAAGCAGGGAAGCAGTACTTC.

This clonotype was seen ten or more times. The rearrangement joins TRBV20-1 to TRBJ2-7; D possibly matches TRBD1 or TRBD2 (6 bases each). With 2 bases removed from V and 3 bases from J, the gap between germline ends came to 14 bases. This CDR3 region has 14 residues. Germline values: CDR1 DFQATT, CDR2 SNEGSKA (reference sequence). The CDR3 loop is CSARRRGTNYEQYF. The CDR3 bases are TGCAGTGCTAGAAGACGGGGGACAAACTACGAGCAGTACTTC.

The chain employs TRBV20-1 and TRBJ1-5; D is unresolved. Germline V gene sequence: CDR1 DFQATT, CDR2 SNEGSKA (reference sequence). V was pared by 0 bases and J by 2 bases, with 11 bases between. The CDR3 consists of 15 residues. The CDR3 DNA is TGCAGTGCTAGAGAACAGCCCGGAGGCAATCAGCCCCAGCATTTT. Encoded protein: CSAREQPGGNQPQHF.

This clonotype was counted a few times. The junction departs from germline at one end; a sequencing error may be responsible. The chain joins TRBV2 to TRBJ2-3, with 8 nucleotides matching TRBD1. Per germline, CDR1 SNHLY and CDR2 FYNNEI. The CDR3 contains 15 residues. The CDR3 reads CAGSGQGASTDTQYF. CDR3 nucleotide sequence: TGTGCCGGCAGTGGTCAGGGGGCGAGCACAGATACGCAGTATTTT.

The V and J genes are TRBV6-5 and TRBJ1-4, with D tentatively TRBD1 (5 bases). CDR3 length: 16 residues. V lost 6 bases to trimming and J lost 3 bases, with 17 bases between them. From germline, CDR1 is MNHEY and CDR2 SVGAGI. The CDR3: CASRRQWMRANEKLFF. The DNA for the CDR3 is TGTGCCAGCAGAAGACAGTGGATGCGGGCTAATGAAAAACTGTTTTTT.

Worth noting for this clonotype: This may come from a read error, since a much larger clone is one base off. The chain has TRBV9 and TRBJ2-1; 11 bases agree with TRBD2. Judging by the DNA end, TRBJ2-7 fits better; the J call may be wrong. The CDR3 sequence is 16 residues long. Germline V gives CDR1 SGDLS, CDR2 YYNGEE. This CDR3 reads CASSTLAGGPYNEQYF. In DNA, the CDR3 is TGTGCCAGCAGCACCTTAGCGGGGGGGCCGTACAATGAGCAGTACTTC.

The CDR3 reads CASSVGGGGAEQYF. Written as DNA, the CDR3 is TGTGCCAGCAGCGTAGGAGGAGGAGGTGCCGAGCAGTACTTC. The chain has TRBV9 and TRBJ2-5, with D possibly being TRBD2 (5 bases). The end of the DNA is better explained by TRBJ2-7, so the J call may be wrong. Germline V gene sequence: CDR1 SGDLS, CDR2 YYNGEE. The CDR3 totals 14 residues.

This clonotype was seen only a few times. A single base separates this from a much larger clone, so it may be a read error. Here the CDR3 reads CASSLRRALSTDTQYF. The CDR3 bases are TGTGCCAGCAGCTTAAGGCGAGCCCTAAGCACAGATACGCAGTATTTT. The chain has TRBV7-2 and TRBJ2-3; D is uncertain. CDR3 length: 16 residues. The ends were cut back, 2 bases at V and 0 bases at J, with 12 bases in the middle. Germline V lookup: CDR1 SGHTA, CDR2 FQGNSA.

This clonotype was seen repeatedly, ten times or more. The chain joins TRBV5-5 to TRBJ2-3; possibly TRBD1 for D (7 bases). Germline CDR1 and CDR2: SGHKS and YYEKEE (reference sequence). V was shortened by 4 bases and J by 4 bases, with 13 bases between the two germline ends. This CDR3 region has 14 residues. CDR3 bases: TGTGCCAGCAGCCCAGGGGGGCCCCCAGATACGCAGTATTTT. Amino acids: CASSPGGPPDTQYF.

This clonotype was recorded at least ten times. The chain couples TRBV6-5 to TRBJ2-7, with a possible D match to TRBD2 (5 bases). CDR3 length: 14 amino acids. The germline V gene encodes CDR1 MNHEY and CDR2 SVGAGI. Trimming left V 5 bases short and J 3 bases short, with 14 bases between. The CDR3 nucleotides are TGTGCCAGCAGTCCGAGTACCGGGAACTACGAGCAGTACTTC. Its protein is CASSPSTGNYEQYF.

V is TRBV20-1 and J is TRBJ2-5; 9 positions agree with TRBD1. Germline CDR1 DFQATT, CDR2 SNEGSKA (reference sequence). The CDR3 runs to 11 residues. The CDR3 region has the DNA TGCAGGGCGAGACAGGGGGAGGCCCAGTACTTC. Its translation is CRARQGEAQYF.

This clonotype came up a few times. V gene TRBV20-1 combines with J gene TRBJ1-1; the match to TRBD1 covers 10 bases. The CDR3 has 15 amino acids. Germline V gene data show CDR1 as DFQATT and CDR2 as SNEGSKA (reference sequence). The trim removed 3 bases at V and 6 bases at J, leaving 10 bases unmatched. CDR3 amino acids: CSARERQGAQSEAFF. Written as DNA, the CDR3 is TGCAGTGCTAGGGAACGACAGGGGGCGCAATCTGAAGCTTTCTTT.

This clonotype occurred many times. The V call is TRBV5-1, the J call TRBJ2-5; D tentatively fits TRBD1 or TRBD2 (6 bases each). Germline V gene lookup returns CDR1 SGHRS and CDR2 YFSETQ. V was clipped by 0 bases and J by 1 base, with 13 bases between them. The CDR3 spans 16 residues. The CDR3 DNA is TGCGCCAGCAGCTTGGCCGCCGGGGGCGGCCAAGAGACCCAGTACTTC. This gives the protein CASSLAAGGGQETQYF.